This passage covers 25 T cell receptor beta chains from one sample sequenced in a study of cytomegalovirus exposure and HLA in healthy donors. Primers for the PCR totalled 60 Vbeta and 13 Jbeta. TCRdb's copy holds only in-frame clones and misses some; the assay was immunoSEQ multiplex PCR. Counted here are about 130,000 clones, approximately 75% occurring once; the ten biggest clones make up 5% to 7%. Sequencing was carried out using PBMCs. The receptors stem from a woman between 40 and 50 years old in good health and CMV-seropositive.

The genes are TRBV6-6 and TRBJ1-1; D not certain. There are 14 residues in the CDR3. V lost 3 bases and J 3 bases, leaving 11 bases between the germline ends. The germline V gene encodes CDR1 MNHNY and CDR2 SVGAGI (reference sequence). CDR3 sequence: CASSYSAGDTEAFF. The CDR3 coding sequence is TGTGCCAGCAGTTATTCCGCGGGTGACACTGAAGCTTTCTTT.

The CDR3, as DNA: TGTGCCAGCAGCCCCGGGACAGGGCACTATGGCTACACCTTC. This translates into CASSPGTGHYGYTF. The rearrangement uses TRBV7-3 and TRBJ1-2, with 9 bases matching TRBD1. With V trimmed by 5 bases and J by 3 bases, 4 bases remained unmatched. The CDR3 runs 14 residues. Germline V gene sequence: CDR1 SGHTA, CDR2 FQGTGA.

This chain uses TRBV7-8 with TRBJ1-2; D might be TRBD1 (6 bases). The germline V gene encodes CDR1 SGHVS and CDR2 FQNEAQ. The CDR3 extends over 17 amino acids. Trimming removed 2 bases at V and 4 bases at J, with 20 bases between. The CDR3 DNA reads TGTGCCAGCAGCTTATCACCCCAAGGACAGCACATCTATGGCTACACCTTC. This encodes CASSLSPQGQHIYGYTF.

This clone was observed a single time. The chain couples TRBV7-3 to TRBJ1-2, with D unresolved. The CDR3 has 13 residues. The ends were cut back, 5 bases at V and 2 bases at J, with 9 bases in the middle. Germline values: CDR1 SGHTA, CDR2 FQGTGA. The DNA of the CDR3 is TGTGCCAGCAGCCTAGACCCAAACTATGGCTACACCTTC. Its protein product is CASSLDPNYGYTF.

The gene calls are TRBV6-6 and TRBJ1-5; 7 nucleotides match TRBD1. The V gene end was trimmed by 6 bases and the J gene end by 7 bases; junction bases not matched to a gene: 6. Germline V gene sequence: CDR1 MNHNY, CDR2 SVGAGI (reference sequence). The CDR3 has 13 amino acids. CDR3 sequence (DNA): TGTGCCAGCAGCCTGACAGGGAACCAGCCCCAGCATTTT. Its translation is CASSLTGNQPQHF.

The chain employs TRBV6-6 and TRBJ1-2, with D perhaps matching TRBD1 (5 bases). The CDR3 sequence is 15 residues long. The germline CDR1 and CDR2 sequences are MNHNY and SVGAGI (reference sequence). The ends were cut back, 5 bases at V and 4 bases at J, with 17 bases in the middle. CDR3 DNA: TGTGCCAGCAGTAGAAATCAGGGCGGGGGCTATGGCTACACCTTC. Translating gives CASSRNQGGGYGYTF.

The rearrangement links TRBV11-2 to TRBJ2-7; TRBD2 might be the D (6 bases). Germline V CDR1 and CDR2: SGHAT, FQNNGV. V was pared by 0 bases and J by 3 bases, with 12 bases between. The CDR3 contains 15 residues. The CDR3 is CASSLDRMGGYEQYF. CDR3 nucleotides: TGTGCCAGCAGCTTAGATCGGATGGGGGGCTACGAGCAGTACTTC.

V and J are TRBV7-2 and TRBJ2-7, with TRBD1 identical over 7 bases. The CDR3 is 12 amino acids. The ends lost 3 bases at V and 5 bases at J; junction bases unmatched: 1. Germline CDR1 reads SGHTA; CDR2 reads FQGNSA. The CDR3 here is CASSLQGDEQYF. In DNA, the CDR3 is TGTGCCAGCAGCTTGCAGGGGGACGAGCAGTACTTC. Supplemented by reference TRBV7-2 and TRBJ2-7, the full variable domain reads GAGVSQSPSNKVTEKGKDVELRCDPISGHTALYWYRQSLGQGLEFLIYFQGNSAPDKSGLPSDRFSAERTGGSVSTLTIQRTQQEDSAVYLCASSLQGDEQYFGPGTRLTVT.

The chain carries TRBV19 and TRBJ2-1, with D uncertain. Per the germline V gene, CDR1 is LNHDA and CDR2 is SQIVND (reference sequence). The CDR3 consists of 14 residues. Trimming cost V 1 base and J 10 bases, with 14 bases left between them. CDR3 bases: TGTGCCAGTAGTATAGTTTCAAGCGTTCGCGAGCAGTTCTTC. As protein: CASSIVSSVREQFF.

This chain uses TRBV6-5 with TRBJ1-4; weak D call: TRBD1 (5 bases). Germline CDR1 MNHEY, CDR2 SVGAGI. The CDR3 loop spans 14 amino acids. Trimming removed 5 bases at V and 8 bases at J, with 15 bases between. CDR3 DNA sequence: TGTGCCAGCAGTACCCCGGGTGGGGGGGAAAAACTGTTTTTT. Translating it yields CASSTPGGGEKLFF.

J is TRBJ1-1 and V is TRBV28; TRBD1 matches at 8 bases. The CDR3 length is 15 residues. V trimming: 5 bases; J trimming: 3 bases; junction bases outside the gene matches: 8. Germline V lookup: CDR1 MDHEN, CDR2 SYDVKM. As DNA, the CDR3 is TGTGCCAGCAGTCCCAGGACAGGGCTTGACACTGAAGCTTTCTTT. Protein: CASSPRTGLDTEAFF.

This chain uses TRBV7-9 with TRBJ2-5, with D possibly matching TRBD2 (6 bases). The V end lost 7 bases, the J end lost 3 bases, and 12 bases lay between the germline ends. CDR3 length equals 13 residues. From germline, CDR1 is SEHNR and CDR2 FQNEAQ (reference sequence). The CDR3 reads CASKQLAEETQYF. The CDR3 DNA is TGTGCCAGCAAGCAGTTAGCGGAAGAGACCCAGTACTTC.

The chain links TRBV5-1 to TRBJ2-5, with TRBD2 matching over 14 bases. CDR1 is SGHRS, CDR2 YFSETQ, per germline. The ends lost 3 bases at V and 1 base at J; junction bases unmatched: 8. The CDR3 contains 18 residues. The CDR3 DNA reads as TGCGCCAGCAGCTCCCGAAAGACTAGCGGGGGGGTCCAAGAGACCCAGTACTTC. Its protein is CASSSRKTSGGVQETQYF.

The CDR3 DNA is TGTGCCAGCTCACCACCGGGACAGTCCAATCAGCCCCAGCATTTT. Residues: CASSPPGQSNQPQHF. The V and J genes are TRBV18 and TRBJ1-5; 7 bases fit TRBD1. The CDR3 has 15 residues. V lost 0 bases to trimming and J lost 3 bases; unmatched junction nucleotides: 2. Looked up from germline, CDR1 is KGHSH and CDR2 is LQKENI.

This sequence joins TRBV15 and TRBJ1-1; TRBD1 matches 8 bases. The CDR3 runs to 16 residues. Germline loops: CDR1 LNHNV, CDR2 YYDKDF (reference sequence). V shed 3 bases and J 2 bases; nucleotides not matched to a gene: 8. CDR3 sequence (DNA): TGTGCCACCAGCAGTCTAGGGACAGGTTTAAACACTGAAGCTTTCTTT. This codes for CATSSLGTGLNTEAFF. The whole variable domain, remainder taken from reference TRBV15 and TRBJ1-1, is DAMVIQNPRYQVTQFGKPVTLSCSQTLNHNVMYWYQQKSSQAPKLLFHYYDKDFNNEADTPDNFQSRRPNTSFCFLDIRSPGLGDTAMYLCATSSLGTGLNTEAFFGQGTRLTVV.

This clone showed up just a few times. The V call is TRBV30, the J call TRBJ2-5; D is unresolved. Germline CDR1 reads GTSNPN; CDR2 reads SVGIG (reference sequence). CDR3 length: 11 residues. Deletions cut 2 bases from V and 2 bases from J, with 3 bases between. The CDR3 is CAWSPQETQYF. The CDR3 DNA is TGTGCCTGGAGTCCTCAAGAGACCCAGTACTTC.

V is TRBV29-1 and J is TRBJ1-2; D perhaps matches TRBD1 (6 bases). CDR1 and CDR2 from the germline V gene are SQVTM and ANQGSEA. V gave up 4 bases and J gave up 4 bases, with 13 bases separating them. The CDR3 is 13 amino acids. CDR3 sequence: CSVAQPQGYGYTF. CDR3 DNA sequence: TGCAGCGTTGCTCAGCCACAGGGCTATGGCTACACCTTC. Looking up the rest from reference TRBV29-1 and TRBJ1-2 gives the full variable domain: SAVISQKPSRDICQRGTSLTIQCQVDSQVTMMFWYRQQPGQSLTLIATANQGSEATYESGFVIDKFPISRPNLTFSTLTVSNMSPEDSSIYLCSVAQPQGYGYTFGSGTRLTVV.

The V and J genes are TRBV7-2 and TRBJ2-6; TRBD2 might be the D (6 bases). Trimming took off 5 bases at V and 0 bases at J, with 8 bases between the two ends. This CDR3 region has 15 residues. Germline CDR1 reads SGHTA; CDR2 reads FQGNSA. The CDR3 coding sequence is TGTGCCAGCAGCCTGGGGGGCTCTGGGGCCAACGTCCTGACTTTC. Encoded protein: CASSLGGSGANVLTF.

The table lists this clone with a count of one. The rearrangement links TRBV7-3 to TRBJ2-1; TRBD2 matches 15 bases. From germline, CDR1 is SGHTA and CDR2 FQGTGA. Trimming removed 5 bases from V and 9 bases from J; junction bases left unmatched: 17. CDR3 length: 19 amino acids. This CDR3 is CASSPGAWPGLAGGGEQFF. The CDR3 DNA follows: TGTGCCAGCAGCCCCGGAGCGTGGCCCGGACTAGCGGGAGGGGGTGAGCAGTTCTTC.

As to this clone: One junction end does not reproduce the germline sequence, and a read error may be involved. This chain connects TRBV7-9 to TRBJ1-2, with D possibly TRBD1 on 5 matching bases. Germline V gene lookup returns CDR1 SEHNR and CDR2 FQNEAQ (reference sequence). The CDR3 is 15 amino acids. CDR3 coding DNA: TGTTCCAGCAGCTTAGATCGGGTAAAGGGGTATGGCTACACCTTC. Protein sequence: CSSSLDRVKGYGYTF.

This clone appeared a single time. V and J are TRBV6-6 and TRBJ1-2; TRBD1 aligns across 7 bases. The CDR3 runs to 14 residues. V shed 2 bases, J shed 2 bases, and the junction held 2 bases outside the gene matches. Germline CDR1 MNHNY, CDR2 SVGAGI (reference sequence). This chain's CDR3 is CASSYETGNYGYTF. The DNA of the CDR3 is TGTGCCAGCAGTTACGAGACAGGGAACTATGGCTACACCTTC.

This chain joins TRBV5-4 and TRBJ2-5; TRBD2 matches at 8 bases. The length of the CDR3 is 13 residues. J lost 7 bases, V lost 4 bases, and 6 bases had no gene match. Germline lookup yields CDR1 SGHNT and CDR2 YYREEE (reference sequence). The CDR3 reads CASSPGGPGTQYF. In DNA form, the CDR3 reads TGTGCCAGCAGCCCGGGGGGGCCGGGGACCCAGTACTTC.

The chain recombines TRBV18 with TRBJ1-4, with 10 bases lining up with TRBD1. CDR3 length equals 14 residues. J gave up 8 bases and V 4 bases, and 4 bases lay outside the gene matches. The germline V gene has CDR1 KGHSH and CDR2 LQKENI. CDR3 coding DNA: TGTGCCAGCTCACAGGGACAGGGGTACGAAAAACTGTTTTTT. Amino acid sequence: CASSQGQGYEKLFF.

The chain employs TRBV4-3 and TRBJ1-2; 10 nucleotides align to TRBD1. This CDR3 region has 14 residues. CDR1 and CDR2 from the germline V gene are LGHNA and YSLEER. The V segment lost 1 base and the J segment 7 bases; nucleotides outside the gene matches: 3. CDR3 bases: TGCGCCAGCAGCCAAGGACAGGGGGCTAGTGGCTACACCTTC. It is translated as CASSQGQGASGYTF.

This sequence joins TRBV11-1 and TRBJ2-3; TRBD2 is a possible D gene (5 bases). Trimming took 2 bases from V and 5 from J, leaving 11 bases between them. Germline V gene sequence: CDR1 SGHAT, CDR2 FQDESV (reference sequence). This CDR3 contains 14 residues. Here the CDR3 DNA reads TGTGCCAGCAGCTTAAAGGGCGGGCGAGATACGCAGTATTTT. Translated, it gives CASSLKGGRDTQYF.